These 15 T cell receptor beta chains originate from one sample sequenced in a study of cytomegalovirus exposure and HLA in healthy donors. The PCR was carried out with 60 Vbeta primers and 13 Jbeta primers. Generated by immunoSEQ multiplex PCR, the TCRdb table keeps only in-frame clones and is missing some. The table lists 95,000 to 150,000 clones, with approximately 0.99% in the top ten. The sequenced material came from PBMCs. These receptors originate from a man between 18 and 35 years old in good health and CMV-seronegative.

V and J are TRBV19 and TRBJ2-1, with D maybe TRBD1 (6 bases). The length of the CDR3 is 15 residues. Trimming removed 5 bases at V and 6 bases at J, with 17 bases between. Germline V gene sequence: CDR1 LNHDA, CDR2 SQIVND (reference sequence). The CDR3 sequence is CASSRTVFGSNEQFF. In DNA, the CDR3 is TGTGCCAGTAGTCGGACAGTTTTTGGGTCCAATGAGCAGTTCTTC.

V and J are TRBV11-2 and TRBJ2-3; 10 bases fit TRBD2. The CDR3 spans 15 residues. V shed 6 bases and J 4 bases; nucleotides not matched to a gene: 7. Germline loops: CDR1 SGHAT, CDR2 FQNNGV. DNA for the CDR3: TGTGCCAGCAGTCCGGCGAGCGGGGGGGCAGATACGCAGTATTTT. Translation: CASSPASGGADTQYF.

The V gene is TRBV19, the J gene TRBJ2-7, with 7 bases that match TRBD1. Per the germline V gene, CDR1 is LNHDA and CDR2 is SQIVND (reference sequence). V lost 5 bases and J lost 2; bases outside the gene matches: 6. The CDR3 is made up of 14 amino acids. This chain's CDR3 is CASSLTGTAYEQYF. CDR3 bases: TGTGCCAGTAGTCTAACCGGGACAGCCTACGAGCAGTACTTC.

V is TRBV20-1 and J is TRBJ2-7, with a weak D call TRBD1 (5 bases). There are 11 residues in the CDR3. V dropped 2 bases and J dropped 6 bases, with 8 bases sitting between them. In germline, CDR1 is DFQATT, CDR2 SNEGSKA (reference sequence). CDR3 DNA sequence: TGCAGTGCTAGAAGGGGTACCGAGCAGTACTTC. The encoded protein is CSARRGTEQYF.

The chain couples TRBV28 to TRBJ2-7; a possible D gene is TRBD2 (7 bases). This CDR3 comprises 15 residues. The ends were cut back, 6 bases at V and 5 bases at J, with 20 bases in the middle. Germline V CDR1 and CDR2: MDHEN, SYDVKM. The CDR3 sequence is CASSPRRRGGDEQYF. CDR3 DNA: TGTGCCAGCAGCCCCCGAAGGAGGGGGGGTGACGAGCAGTACTTC.

The genes are TRBV29-1 and TRBJ2-1, with D possibly being TRBD2 (5 bases). Germline CDR1 reads SQVTM; CDR2 reads ANQGSEA. This CDR3 contains 15 residues. V was pared by 2 bases and J by 2 bases, with 13 bases between. The CDR3: CSVEPQAGTYNEQFF. DNA for the CDR3: TGCAGCGTTGAACCCCAGGCGGGCACCTACAATGAGCAGTTCTTC.

V usage is TRBV7-9 and J usage is TRBJ1-1; 9 nucleotides agree with TRBD1. This CDR3 has 14 residues. CDR1 is SEHNR and CDR2 is FQNEAQ in the germline V gene (reference sequence). V was pared by 5 bases and J by 7 bases, with 8 bases of the junction left unmatched. CDR3 nucleotide sequence: TGTGCCAGCAGCGCCGTCCCGGGACAGGGTGAAGCTTTCTTT. As protein: CASSAVPGQGEAFF.

V is TRBV20-1 and J is TRBJ1-1, with D unresolved. This CDR3 contains 11 residues. Germline assignment: CDR1 DFQATT and CDR2 SNEGSKA (reference sequence). V shed 1 base and J shed 7 bases, with 7 bases lying between them. The CDR3 bases are TGCAGTGCTAGAGGCGTTGGTGAAGCTTTCTTT. It encodes CSARGVGEAFF.

The chain joins TRBV30 to TRBJ1-1, with D tentatively TRBD1 (5 bases). The CDR3 consists of 16 residues. V lost 0 bases and J lost 7, with 21 bases in between. Germline V gives CDR1 GTSNPN, CDR2 SVGIG (reference sequence). This CDR3 reads CAWSVRQSWEGDEAFF. CDR3 coding DNA: TGTGCCTGGAGTGTACGACAGTCCTGGGAGGGTGATGAAGCTTTCTTT.

J is TRBJ1-6 and V is TRBV5-6, with D uncertain. The CDR3 consists of 14 residues. Germline V gives CDR1 SGHDT, CDR2 YYEEEE. Trimming pared 0 bases from V and 5 bases from J, leaving 6 bases between. Here the CDR3 DNA reads TGTGCCAGCAGCTTGGGGCTGAATAATTCACCCCTCCACTTT. Translation: CASSLGLNNSPLHF.

J is TRBJ1-6 and V is TRBV9; 7 bases match TRBD1. V was clipped by 0 bases and J by 8 bases; unmatched bases: 2. Looked up from germline, CDR1 is SGDLS and CDR2 is YYNGEE. The CDR3 has 14 residues. The CDR3 is CASSVGQGDSPLHF. As DNA, the CDR3 is TGTGCCAGCAGCGTAGGTCAGGGGGATTCACCCCTCCACTTT.

The chain is built from TRBV4-1 and TRBJ1-2, with 9 bases fitting TRBD1. This CDR3 contains 16 residues. The trim removed 2 bases at V and 8 bases at J, leaving 12 bases unmatched. Germline CDR1 is MGHRA and CDR2 is YSYEKL. The CDR3, as DNA: TGCGCCAGCAGCCAACTCTTCCTGACAGGGGGGCACGGCTACACCTTC. Amino acid sequence: CASSQLFLTGGHGYTF.

Comment on this clone: Other DNA sequences within the sample encode an identical CDR3. This chain joins TRBV5-1 and TRBJ1-5; 8 bases are shared with TRBD1. V shed 0 bases, J shed 2 bases, and the junction held 4 bases outside the gene matches. Germline CDR1 and CDR2: SGHRS and YFSETQ. The length of the CDR3 is 16 residues. The CDR3: CASSLGPGQGNQPQHF. CDR3 coding DNA: TGCGCCAGCAGCTTGGGCCCGGGACAGGGCAATCAGCCCCAGCATTTT.

V and J are TRBV19 and TRBJ2-7, with D possibly TRBD1 on 6 matching bases. The germline V gene has CDR1 LNHDA and CDR2 SQIVND (reference sequence). V dropped 3 bases and J dropped 6 bases, with 18 bases sitting between them. The CDR3 is made up of 15 amino acids. Here the CDR3 DNA reads TGTGCCAGTAGTATGACAGGAACCCCGAAGGGCGAGCAGTACTTC. Residues: CASSMTGTPKGEQYF.

The chain couples TRBV7-9 to TRBJ1-5, with D possibly matching TRBD1 (5 bases). V dropped 5 bases and J dropped 1 base, with 12 bases sitting between them. CDR1 and CDR2 from the germline V gene are SEHNR and FQNEAQ (reference sequence). CDR3 length: 15 residues. CDR3 sequence: CASSNIGGSNQPQHF. For the CDR3, the DNA is TGTGCCAGCAGCAACATCGGGGGAAGCAATCAGCCCCAGCATTTT. Filled out from reference TRBV7-9 and TRBJ1-5, the complete variable domain reads DTGVSQNPRHKITKRGQNVTFRCDPISEHNRLYWYRQTLGQGPEFLTYFQNEAQLEKSRLLSDRFSAERPKGSFSTLEIQRTEQGDSAMYLCASSNIGGSNQPQHFGDGTRLSIL.